One sample yielded the 9 T cell receptor beta chains listed below, sequenced in a study of shared clonotypes between healthy human individuals. This table comes from immunoSEQ multiplex PCR, and its TCRdb copy is limited to in-frame clones, with some not included. This sample yields about 1 million clones, of which about 75% are seen a single time; 1.4% belongs to the top ten. The sequenced sample consisted of memory CD4+ T cells sorted from blood. Subset meaning: CD45RA-negative fraction. The receptor set was obtained from a man younger than 35 in good health.

This clone was counted only a few times. In the same sample, other DNA sequences code for this CDR3. This chain joins TRBV29-1 and TRBJ2-1, with D possibly matching TRBD1 (5 bases). This CDR3 spans 14 amino acids. Trimming took 3 bases from V and 0 from J, leaving 9 bases between them. Germline V gives CDR1 SQVTM, CDR2 ANQGSEA. The CDR3 DNA reads as TGCAGCGTTGATCAGGGTGGCTCCTACAATGAGCAGTTCTTC. Its protein product is CSVDQGGSYNEQFF.

The chain employs TRBV19 and TRBJ2-1, with 10 bases lining up with TRBD2. The CDR3 is 15 residues long. The J segment lost 6 bases and the V segment lost 5 bases, leaving 7 bases of the junction unmatched. From germline, CDR1 is LNHDA and CDR2 SQIVND (reference sequence). The DNA for the CDR3 is TGTGCCAGTAGTCCGAGGGCTAGCGGGAGCAATGAGCAGTTCTTC. As protein: CASSPRASGSNEQFF.

V usage is TRBV6-1 and J usage is TRBJ2-2; 7 nucleotides align to TRBD1. CDR3 size: 15 residues. V trimming: 6 bases; J trimming: 6 bases; junction bases outside the gene matches: 10. The germline V gene has CDR1 MNHNS and CDR2 SASEGT. The CDR3 DNA follows: TGTGCCAGCAGCCCTATAGACAGGGTCCCCGGGGAGCTGTTTTTT. This translates into CASSPIDRVPGELFF.

The chain carries TRBV5-4 and TRBJ2-4; perhaps TRBD2 as D (7 bases). Germline-derived CDR1 and CDR2 are SGHNT and YYREEE (reference sequence). This CDR3 comprises 17 residues. V dropped 4 bases and J dropped 1 base, with 18 bases sitting between them. CDR3: CASSRTGGGEAKNIQYF. The DNA of the CDR3 is TGTGCCAGCAGCCGCACGGGGGGCGGGGAGGCCAAAAACATTCAGTACTTC.

There are many counts of this clone. The genes are TRBV5-1 and TRBJ1-5; tentatively, D is TRBD1 (5 bases). Germline-derived CDR1 and CDR2 are SGHRS and YFSETQ. The CDR3 is 13 residues long. V was cut by 5 bases and J by 6 bases, with 12 bases left in between. CDR3 nucleotides: TGCGCCAGCAGGGCGACAGAATCTCAGCCCCAGCATTTT. This encodes CASRATESQPQHF. Complete variable domain (other parts from reference TRBV5-1 and TRBJ1-5): KAGVTQTPRYLIKTRGQQVTLSCSPISGHRSVSWYQQTPGQGLQFLFEYFSETQRNKGNFPGRFSGRQFSNSRSEMNVSTLELGDSALYLCASRATESQPQHFGDGTRLSIL.

The CDR3 sequence: CASSLMYSGGGYEQYF. For the CDR3, the DNA is TGCGCCAGCAGCTTGATGTATAGCGGGGGAGGCTACGAGCAGTACTTC. The chain employs TRBV5-1 and TRBJ2-7; 9 nucleotides line up with TRBD2. J gave up 3 bases and V 1 base, and 8 bases lay outside the gene matches. The CDR3 runs 16 residues. From germline, CDR1 is SGHRS and CDR2 YFSETQ. Full variable domain (remainder filled in from reference TRBV5-1 and TRBJ2-7): KAGVTQTPRYLIKTRGQQVTLSCSPISGHRSVSWYQQTPGQGLQFLFEYFSETQRNKGNFPGRFSGRQFSNSRSEMNVSTLELGDSALYLCASSLMYSGGGYEQYFGPGTRLTVT.

V is TRBV6-1 and J is TRBJ1-6; a possible D gene is TRBD1 (5 bases). From germline, CDR1 is MNHNS and CDR2 SASEGT. V was shortened by 4 bases and J by 8 bases, with 12 bases between the two germline ends. This CDR3 is built from 14 residues. The CDR3 here is CASSASGGYSPLHF. The CDR3 coding sequence is TGTGCCAGCAGTGCATCGGGGGGGTATTCACCCCTCCACTTT.

J is TRBJ2-3 and V is TRBV30, with a possible D match to TRBD2 (5 bases). Trimming left V 0 bases short and J 1 base short, with 8 bases between. The germline V gene has CDR1 GTSNPN and CDR2 SVGIG (reference sequence). The CDR3 loop spans 14 amino acids. The CDR3 here is CAWSVKGGTDTQYF. The CDR3 region has the DNA TGTGCCTGGAGTGTGAAGGGAGGCACAGATACGCAGTATTTT.

The chain links TRBV4-1 to TRBJ2-3; TRBD2 might be the D (7 bases). This CDR3 spans 16 amino acids. Trimming removed 5 bases from V and 0 bases from J, with 15 bases in between. CDR1 MGHRA and CDR2 YSYEKL come from the germline V gene. As DNA, the CDR3 is TGCGCCAGCAGCAGAGAGGGGGGAGGGAGCACAGATACGCAGTATTTT. Protein sequence: CASSREGGGSTDTQYF.